This TCR beta chain comes out of a study of beta chain features in type 1 diabetes. Regarding the study as a whole: Shorter TCRB CDR3s, moderately but significantly so, marked every one of the four CD4+ subsets in Type 1 diabetes patients.

TCRB transcripts that were expressed got sequenced, as all of the isolated RNA had been reverse transcribed. The method was immunoSEQ multiplex PCR; TCRdb's version includes in-frame clones alone and lacks a portion of them. In the table there are around 320,000 clones, roughly 15% of which are singletons. This CDR3 has 14 amino acids. The germline V gene has CDR1 MNHNY and CDR2 SVGAGI (reference sequence). V was trimmed by 0 bases and J by 9 bases, leaving 9 bases between them. This clone showed up just a few times. Its antigen remains unknown. A heparinised blood draw that averaged approximately 110 mL was obtained once from each donor.

The specimen sequenced was central memory CD4+ T cells from blood. This chain connects TRBV6-6 to TRBJ1-6; D is ambiguous. The origin of this receptor is a man aged 30 to 45 in good health. The CDR3 here is CASSYSRRGSPLHF. For the CDR3, the DNA is TGTGCCAGCAGTTACTCGAGGCGGGGTTCACCCCTCCACTTT.